These T cell receptor beta chains were read from a single sample in a study of sequential checkpoint blockade in melanoma. Sequenced by immunoSEQ multiplex PCR; TCRdb stores in-frame clones only, minus some. The profile shows about 21,000 clones, approximately 80% of them singletons. Source: CD8+ T cells sorted from blood (inferred from file names), taken from a patient given nivolumab and ipilimumab in sequence. The receptor source for this set is a human donor with melanoma. The CDR3 runs from the conserved cysteine through the conserved F or W. A D gene is named only where the DNA matches it firmly. Clone size is not always given. Where it is, it says once, few, many or a class for expanded clones.

J: TRBJ1-6; D: TRBD1; V: TRBV14; size: few; DNA: TGTGCCAGCAGCGCCGAGACAGGGGGTTTTAATTCACCCCTCCACTTT; CDR3: CASSAETGGFNSPLHF
J: TRBJ2-7; D: TRBD1; V: TRBV29-1; size: once; DNA: TGCAGCGTTGAGACAGGGGCTGGCTCCTACGAGCAGTACTTC; CDR3: CSVETGAGSYEQYF
J: TRBJ1-1; D: .; V: TRBV2; size: .; DNA: TGTGCCAGCAGTGCGGGCAGCGGCACTGAAGCTTTCTTT; CDR3: CASSAGSGTEAFF
J: TRBJ1-3; D: .; V: TRBV28; size: .; DNA: TGTGCCAGCAGCCCAGGTGGAAACACCATATATTTT; CDR3: CASSPGGNTIYF
J: TRBJ2-7; D: .; V: TRBV27; size: .; DNA: TGTGCCAGCGGGGCTCCATACGAGCAGTACTTC; CDR3: CASGAPYEQYF
J: TRBJ2-3; D: TRBD1; V: TRBV2; size: .; DNA: TGTGCCAGCAGCGCCTACTTACAGGGGTCTAGCACAGATACGCAGTATTTT; CDR3: CASSAYLQGSSTDTQYF
J: TRBJ2-7; D: .; V: TRBV30; size: .; DNA: TGTGCCTGGAGTGTAACAGGGCAGGAGCAGTACTTC; CDR3: CAWSVTGQEQYF
J: TRBJ2-7; D: TRBD1; V: TRBV14; size: .; DNA: TGTGCCAGCAGCCAAGGGGGACAGGGGGGATTTTGGGGTCGCTACGAGCAGTACTTC; CDR3: CASSQGGQGGFWGRYEQYF
J: TRBJ1-1; D: .; V: TRBV7-2; size: .; DNA: TGTGCCAGCAGCTTAGGGGCCGAAAGGAACACTGAAGCTTTCTTT; CDR3: CASSLGAERNTEAFF
J: TRBJ2-1; D: .; V: TRBV4-3; size: .; DNA: TGCGCCAGCAGCCAACACAGGGTTAGTGAGCAGTTCTTC; CDR3: CASSQHRVSEQFF
J: TRBJ1-1; D: .; V: TRBV27; size: .; DNA: TGTGCCAGCAGCCCAGGGCCACTCCGGGTCACTGAAGCTTTCTTT; CDR3: CASSPGPLRVTEAFF
J: TRBJ1-2; D: TRBD1; V: TRBV6-5; size: .; DNA: TGTGCCAGCAGTTATGGACAGGGATCCCCTAACTATGGCTACACCTTC; CDR3: CASSYGQGSPNYGYTF
J: TRBJ2-7; D: .; V: TRBV5-1; size: .; DNA: TGCGCCAGCAGTGTGGGCGGACAGCCCTACGAGCAGTACTTC; CDR3: CASSVGGQPYEQYF
J: TRBJ2-2; D: .; V: TRBV19; size: .; DNA: TGTGCCAGTAGTGGGTTCCCGGGGGACTTGGAAACCGGGGAGCTGTTTTTT; CDR3: CASSGFPGDLETGELFF
J: TRBJ2-1; D: .; V: TRBV13; size: .; DNA: TGTGCCAGCAGCTTAATGGGGGCATCCTACAATGAGCAGTTCTTC; CDR3: CASSLMGASYNEQFF
J: TRBJ1-6; D: .; V: TRBV15; size: .; DNA: TGTGCCACCAGCAATCAGGGGTATAATTCACCCCTCCACTTT; CDR3: CATSNQGYNSPLHF
J: TRBJ1-6; D: .; V: TRBV9; size: .; DNA: TGTGCCAGCAGCGTAGGGGGGCCTAATTCACCCCTCCACTTT; CDR3: CASSVGGPNSPLHF
J: TRBJ2-7; D: .; V: TRBV7-2; size: once; DNA: TGTGCCAGCAGCTTTGGAGGGGTAGGCGAGCAGTACTTC; CDR3: CASSFGGVGEQYF
J: TRBJ2-2; D: TRBD1; V: TRBV10-3; size: .; DNA: TGTGCCATCAGTGCCGACAGGGGCACCGGGGAGCTGTTTTTT; CDR3: CAISADRGTGELFF
J: TRBJ1-5; D: .; V: TRBV4-1; size: .; DNA: TGCGCCACCTCCGACAGCATGACCGATCAGCCCCAGCATTTT; CDR3: CATSDSMTDQPQHF
J: TRBJ2-1; D: .; V: TRBV6-4; size: .; DNA: TGTGCCAGCAGTGACGGGGGGGCAGGGGATGAGCAGTTCTTC; CDR3: CASSDGGAGDEQFF
J: TRBJ2-3; D: TRBD2; V: TRBV9; size: .; DNA: TGTGCCAGCAGCGTAGGAGGCGGGGGGGTCACAGATACGCAGTATTTT; CDR3: CASSVGGGGVTDTQYF
J: TRBJ2-1; D: TRBD2; V: TRBV7-6; size: .; DNA: TGTGCCAGCAGCAACCGACTAGCGGGGGGACCAAGCTCCTACAATGAGCAGTTCTTC; CDR3: CASSNRLAGGPSSYNEQFF
J: TRBJ2-1; D: .; V: TRBV6-5; size: .; DNA: TGTGCCAGCAAGGCTATTCTGGGGGCCAATGAGCAGTTCTTC; CDR3: CASKAILGANEQFF
J: TRBJ2-4; D: .; V: TRBV11-2; size: .; DNA: TGTGCCAGCAGCTTAGGACGTACAGGGAAAAACATTCAGTACTTC; CDR3: CASSLGRTGKNIQYF